The rows below give T cell receptor beta chains drawn from one sample of a study of blood T cell repertoires in COVID-19. Sequenced by immunoSEQ multiplex PCR; TCRdb stores in-frame clones only, minus some. This sample has about 49,000 clones, with about 85% found just once. Sequencing input: peripheral blood. These receptors all come from a human donor in a cohort sampled during active COVID-19. The CDR3 runs from the conserved cysteine through the conserved F or W. A D gene is named only where the DNA matches it firmly. Size is stated for part of the rows, as once, few or many counts, or as a class when the clone is expanded.

>TRBV7-2|.|TRBJ2-1|TRBD2
CASNSGKIRLFF
TGTGCCAGCAATAGCGGGAAGATACGCCTGTTCTTC
>TRBV4-1|.|TRBJ1-4|TRBD1
CASSHEQGADLGKLFF
TGCGCCAGCAGCCACGAACAGGGGGCGGACCTCGGAAAACTGTTTTTT
>TRBV7-2|.|TRBJ1-2|TRBD1
CASSRWDSIYGYTF
TGTGCCAGCAGCCGTTGGGACAGCATCTATGGCTACACCTTC
>TRBV15|.|TRBJ1-5|.
CATSRDRFNQPQHF
TGTGCCACCAGCAGAGACAGGTTCAATCAGCCCCAGCATTTT
>TRBV29-1|.|TRBJ1-1|TRBD1
CSVGFTPGQGSFF
TGCAGCGTTGGTTTCACACCGGGACAGGGATCTTTCTTT
>TRBV21-1|.|TRBJ2-1|.
CASSRERGPYNEQFF
TGTGCCAGCAGCAGAGAGCGGGGGCCCTACAATGAGCAGTTCTTC
>TRBV5-1|.|TRBJ1-1|.
CASSTDSMNTEAFF
TGCGCCAGCAGCACGGACAGCATGAACACTGAAGCTTTCTTT
>TRBV28|.|TRBJ1-5|.
CASSLFFSFVGDITHSNQPQHF
TGTGCCAGCAGTTTATTTTTTTCATTTGTAGGGGACATAACCCATAGCAATCAGCCCCAGCATTTT
>TRBV27|.|TRBJ2-1|.
CASSLTSWPNEQFF
TGTGCCAGCAGTTTAACTAGCTGGCCCAATGAGCAGTTCTTC
>TRBV3-1/TRBV3-2|once|TRBJ1-1|.
CASSRQNTEAFF
TGTGCCAGCAGCCGACAGAACACTGAAGCTTTCTTT
>TRBV7-2|.|TRBJ2-7|.
CASSPELAGAYEQYF
TGTGCCAGCAGCCCAGAATTGGCAGGGGCATACGAGCAGTACTTC
>TRBV5-1|.|TRBJ2-2|TRBD1
CASRPRQGPTGELFF
TGCGCCAGCAGGCCCCGACAGGGACCGACCGGGGAGCTGTTTTTT
>TRBV7-2|.|TRBJ1-1|.
CASSKQGLGTEAFF
TGTGCCAGCAGCAAACAGGGTCTTGGCACTGAAGCTTTCTTT
>TRBV7-3|.|TRBJ2-1|.
CASSPSPTSNEQFF
TGTGCCAGCAGCCCAAGCCCTACCTCCAATGAGCAGTTCTTC
>TRBV5-6|.|TRBJ2-7|.
CASSLGGLDEQYF
TGTGCCAGCAGCTTGGGGGGACTCGACGAGCAGTACTTC
>TRBV6-2/TRBV6-3|.|TRBJ2-5|TRBD2
CASSYIAGGRVETQYF
TGTGCCAGCAGTTACATAGCGGGAGGGCGCGTAGAGACCCAGTACTTC
>TRBV7-2|.|TRBJ2-7|TRBD2
CASSFASSGASYEQYF
TGTGCCAGCAGCTTCGCCTCTAGCGGGGCCTCCTACGAGCAGTACTTC
>TRBV6-4|many|TRBJ1-6|.
CASSNDTDNSPLHF
TGTGCCAGCAGTAATGACACGGATAATTCACCCCTCCACTTT
>TRBV28|.|TRBJ1-6|TRBD1
CASSAPGQGASPLHF
TGTGCCAGCAGTGCTCCGGGACAGGGGGCTTCACCCCTCCACTTT
>TRBV2|few|TRBJ2-2|TRBD1
CASSRDSISTGELFF
TGTGCCAGCAGCCGGGACAGTATCAGCACCGGGGAGCTGTTTTTT
>TRBV7-2|.|TRBJ1-2|.
CASSFSGTSYGYTF
TGTGCCAGCAGCTTCTCCGGGACTAGCTATGGCTACACCTTC
>TRBV27|.|TRBJ1-1|.
CASSYGAGGEAFF
TGTGCCAGCAGTTATGGGGCGGGGGGTGAAGCTTTCTTT
>TRBV19|.|TRBJ2-7|.
CASSIREQTYEQYF
TGTGCCAGTAGTATCCGGGAACAGACCTACGAGCAGTACTTC
>TRBV2|.|TRBJ2-5|TRBD2
CASTFRLAGRETQYF
TGTGCCAGCACTTTCCGACTAGCGGGTCGAGAGACCCAGTACTTC
>TRBV5-4|.|TRBJ2-3|.
CASSLKRMASTDTQYF
TGTGCCAGCAGCTTGAAGCGGATGGCGAGCACAGATACGCAGTATTTT
>TRBV5-4|.|TRBJ1-2|.
CASSPGGGSNYGYTF
TGTGCCAGCAGCCCGGGTGGGGGGTCTAACTATGGCTACACCTTC
>TRBV18|.|TRBJ1-1|TRBD1
CASSHDRGRNTEAFF
TGTGCCAGCTCGCACGACAGGGGGCGGAACACTGAAGCTTTCTTT
>TRBV7-9|.|TRBJ2-6|.
CASSQGTSGANVLTF
TGTGCCAGCAGCCAGGGAACCTCTGGGGCCAACGTCCTGACTTTC
>TRBV6-2/TRBV6-3|.|TRBJ2-2|.
CASSYTVTGDTGELFF
TGTGCCAGCAGTTATACGGTCACCGGGGACACCGGGGAGCTGTTTTTT
>TRBV5-6|once|TRBJ2-7|.
CASSLFARTYEQYF
TGTGCCAGCAGCTTGTTTGCCAGAACATACGAGCAGTACTTC
>TRBV5-1|once|TRBJ2-5|.
CASSLTGSQETQYF
TGCGCCAGCAGCTTAACAGGGTCGCAAGAGACCCAGTACTTC
>TRBV9|.|TRBJ2-2|TRBD2
CASSVTIGLAGGPPGELFF
TGTGCCAGCAGCGTGACAATCGGACTAGCGGGGGGGCCCCCCGGGGAGCTGTTTTTT
>TRBV6-5|.|TRBJ2-7|TRBD1
CASSNHRGYEQYF
TGTGCCAGCAGTAATCACAGGGGCTACGAGCAGTACTTC
>TRBV9|.|TRBJ2-5|TRBD1
CASSYRQGQETQYF
TGTGCCAGCAGCTACCGACAGGGTCAGGAGACCCAGTACTTC
>TRBV9|.|TRBJ2-1|.
CASSVRPLPNEQFF
TGTGCCAGCAGCGTGAGGCCTCTCCCCAATGAGCAGTTCTTC
>TRBV2|.|TRBJ2-7|TRBD2
CASSAGTSGGSYEQYF
TGTGCCAGCAGTGCCGGGACTAGCGGGGGCTCCTACGAGCAGTACTTC
>TRBV5-1|.|TRBJ2-2|TRBD2
CASSQGGSGELFF
TGCGCCAGCAGCCAAGGCGGGAGCGGGGAGCTGTTTTTT
>TRBV7-9|.|TRBJ2-5|TRBD2
CASSPRVTSGLQETQYF
TGTGCCAGCAGCCCGAGGGTGACTAGCGGGCTCCAGGAGACCCAGTACTTC
>TRBV7-9|.|TRBJ2-3|TRBD2
CASSFSGGAQYF
TGTGCCAGCAGCTTTAGCGGGGGAGCTCAGTATTTT
>TRBV19|.|TRBJ1-4|TRBD1
CASTTGRQGTANEKLFF
TGTGCCAGCACTACCGGTCGTCAGGGGACAGCTAATGAAAAACTGTTTTTT
>TRBV3-1/TRBV3-2|.|TRBJ1-5|.
CASSQDCGVSSNQPQHF
TGTGCCAGCAGCCAAGATTGCGGGGTCTCAAGCAATCAGCCCCAGCATTTT